Listed here are 17 T cell receptor beta chains from one sample, sequenced in a study of OX40 agonist ivuxolimab in advanced cancers. The assay was immunoSEQ multiplex PCR, and TCRdb's table has in-frame clones only and misses some. The data show about 20,000 clones, around nine tenths seen once. Sequenced material: CD4+ or CD8+ T cells sorted from blood, taken in a trial of the OX40 agonist ivuxolimab. These TCRs come from an adult with an advanced solid tumor such as melanoma, head and neck, liver or kidney cancer.

This chain links TRBV7-8 with TRBJ1-4; 9 nucleotides agree with TRBD1. The CDR3 length is 15 residues. Germline lookup yields CDR1 SGHVS and CDR2 FQNEAQ. Trimming took 4 bases from V and 6 from J; bases not matched to a gene: 6. This CDR3 is CASSSFGTGHEKLFF. As DNA, the CDR3 is TGTGCCAGCAGCTCATTCGGGACAGGGCATGAAAAACTGTTTTTT.

The genes are TRBV6-8 and TRBJ1-1; D is uncertain. The CDR3 spans 14 residues. The V gene lost 4 bases and the J gene lost 5 bases, with 14 bases spanning the gap. Germline assignment: CDR1 MNHGY and CDR2 SAAAGT. The chain's CDR3 is CASSLSYGGTEAFF. The DNA for the CDR3 is TGTGCCAGCAGTTTGTCTTATGGCGGGACTGAAGCTTTCTTT.

The chain links TRBV28 to TRBJ2-7; 10 bases map to TRBD2. V was pared by 6 bases and J by 5 bases, with 4 bases of the junction left unmatched. CDR1 and CDR2 from the germline V gene are MDHEN and SYDVKM. This CDR3 has 13 residues. This chain's CDR3 is CASRPSGGDEQYF. In DNA form, the CDR3 reads TGTGCCAGCAGACCCAGCGGGGGGGACGAGCAGTACTTC.

The CDR3 sequence is CASSVWGGGNTEAFF. In DNA form, the CDR3 reads TGTGCCAGCAGCGTATGGGGAGGGGGCAACACTGAAGCTTTCTTT. The chain couples TRBV9 to TRBJ1-1; 7 positions match TRBD1. The germline V gene has CDR1 SGDLS and CDR2 YYNGEE. V lost 1 base to trimming and J lost 2 bases; unmatched junction nucleotides: 5. The CDR3 is 15 residues long. Using reference TRBV9 and TRBJ1-1 for the parts outside the CDR3, the full variable domain is DSGVTQTPKHLITATGQRVTLRCSPRSGDLSVYWYQQSLDQGLQFLIQYYNGEERAKGNILERFSAQQFPDLHSELNLSSLELGDSALYFCASSVWGGGNTEAFFGQGTRLTVV.

The chain uses TRBV11-2 and TRBJ2-3; D unclear. The germline CDR1 and CDR2 sequences are SGHAT and FQNNGV. The V end was cut by 5 bases, the J end by 2 bases, with 8 bases between. The CDR3 is made up of 13 amino acids. For the CDR3, the DNA is TGTGCCAGCAGCGTGGGGAACACAGATACGCAGTATTTT. Translation gives CASSVGNTDTQYF.

In the case of this clone: This CDR3 fails to terminate in the conserved phenylalanine or tryptophan, so it likely reflects a read error. The CDR3 protein is CASSGRYNSPLHL. CDR3 in DNA: TGTGCCAGCAGCGGACGGTATAATTCACCCCTCCACCTT. V usage is TRBV27 and J usage is TRBJ1-6; D ambiguous. Trimming cost V 6 bases and J 4 bases, with 7 bases left between them. The CDR3 has 13 residues. Germline values: CDR1 MNHEY, CDR2 SMNVEV (reference sequence).

This rearrangement joins TRBV19 to TRBJ2-4; D not resolved. CDR3 length equals 13 residues. Germline V gives CDR1 LNHDA, CDR2 SQIVND (reference sequence). V was shortened by 7 bases and J by 7 bases, with 14 bases between the two germline ends. The CDR3 loop is CASNFPEENIQYF. The CDR3 region has the DNA TGTGCCAGTAACTTCCCCGAGGAGAACATTCAGTACTTC.

The chain employs TRBV12-5 and TRBJ2-3; 8 nucleotides agree with TRBD2. From germline, CDR1 is LGHNT and CDR2 FRNRAP. This CDR3 is built from 17 residues. The V gene end was trimmed by 1 base and the J gene end by 2 bases; junction bases not matched to a gene: 8. Here the CDR3 reads CASGLGLGREDTDTQYF. The CDR3 bases are TGTGCTAGTGGTTTGGGCCTGGGGCGGGAGGACACAGATACGCAGTATTTT. Filled out from reference TRBV12-5 and TRBJ2-3, the complete variable domain reads DARVTQTPRHKVTEMGQEVTMRCQPILGHNTVFWYRQTMMQGLELLAYFRNRAPLDDSGMPKDRFSAEMPDATLATLKIQPSEPRDSAVYFCASGLGLGREDTDTQYFGPGTRLTVL.

This chain joins TRBV6-6 and TRBJ1-1, with a weak D call TRBD1 (5 bases). The CDR3 is made up of 15 amino acids. The germline V gene encodes CDR1 MNHNY and CDR2 SVGAGI (reference sequence). Trimming left V 6 bases short and J 2 bases short, with 16 bases between. CDR3 sequence (DNA): TGTGCCAGCAGCTTTACCGGGACGGCCAACACTGAAGCTTTCTTT. It specifies CASSFTGTANTEAFF.

The gene calls are TRBV7-8 and TRBJ2-7; 7 bases are shared with TRBD1. The CDR3 has 13 residues. The germline V gene has CDR1 SGHVS and CDR2 FQNEAQ. Germline trimming cut 5 bases from V and 2 bases from J; bases unmatched to any gene: 3. The CDR3 is CASSQDRTYEQYF. The CDR3 DNA is TGTGCCAGCAGCCAGGACAGGACCTACGAGCAGTACTTC.

The chain combines TRBV7-9 with TRBJ1-6; 10 bases align to TRBD1. V dropped 5 bases and J dropped 9; count of bases not matched to a gene: 4. The germline V gene encodes CDR1 SEHNR and CDR2 FQNEAQ (reference sequence). There are 14 residues in the CDR3. The DNA for the CDR3 is TGTGCCAGCAGCCAGACAGGGGGCGGTTCACCCCTCCACTTT. This sequence encodes CASSQTGGGSPLHF.

This rearrangement joins TRBV7-8 to TRBJ1-5; 9 bases are a match to TRBD1. CDR1 and CDR2 (germline): SGHVS, FQNEAQ. After removal of 6 bases from V and 0 bases from J, the junction contained 6 bases not matched to a gene. The CDR3 totals 16 residues. The DNA of the CDR3 is TGTGCCAGCAGTCCCGGGACAGGGTATAGCAATCAGCCCCAGCATTTT. It is translated as CASSPGTGYSNQPQHF.

This clone was counted only a few times. The V gene is TRBV4-1, the J gene TRBJ2-7, with 8 positions matching TRBD1. V lost 4 bases, J lost 6 bases, and 8 bases stayed unmatched. The CDR3 spans 14 residues. CDR1 is MGHRA, CDR2 YSYEKL, per germline. CDR3 sequence reads: CASSPRDRLIEQYF. The CDR3 region has the DNA TGCGCCAGCAGCCCCCGGGACAGGTTGATCGAGCAGTACTTC.

This chain links TRBV19 with TRBJ1-1; D remains ambiguous. V gave up 5 bases and J gave up 8 bases, with 12 bases separating them. The CDR3 has 12 amino acids. Germline loops: CDR1 LNHDA, CDR2 SQIVND (reference sequence). CDR3 DNA sequence: TGTGCCAGTAGTTTCGGGCTCCAAGAAGCTTTCTTT. Its protein product is CASSFGLQEAFF.

In this sample, this clone turned up once. The chain uses TRBV27 and TRBJ1-6; no firm D call. The germline CDR1 and CDR2 sequences are MNHEY and SMNVEV (reference sequence). V was cut by 3 bases and J by 3 bases, with 15 bases left in between. CDR3 length: 17 amino acids. The CDR3 sequence is CASSFQGGEIYNSPLHF. CDR3 sequence (DNA): TGTGCCAGCAGTTTCCAAGGCGGGGAAATCTATAATTCACCCCTCCACTTT.

With regard to this clone: As the CDR3 is not closed by the conserved phenylalanine or tryptophan, this likely results from a read error. The chain joins TRBV19 to TRBJ1-6; D is ambiguous. The CDR3 totals 13 residues. The V end lost 0 bases, the J end lost 7 bases, and 4 bases lay between the germline ends. Looked up from germline, CDR1 is LNHDA and CDR2 is SQIVND (reference sequence). CDR3: CASSIDRNSPLHL. CDR3 coding DNA: TGTGCCAGTAGTATAGATCGGAATTCACCCCTCCACCTT.

The chain couples TRBV7-9 to TRBJ2-7; no clear D. Per germline, CDR1 SEHNR and CDR2 FQNEAQ (reference sequence). The CDR3 runs 12 residues. Trimming removed 5 bases at V and 4 bases at J, with 9 bases between. The CDR3 DNA sequence: TGTGCCAGCAGCGGAGCCGGGTACGAGCAGTACTTC. Translating it yields CASSGAGYEQYF.